The clone carrying this TCR beta chain came up a few times. This specimen comes from a study of identical twins. V was clipped by 7 bases and J by 5 bases; unmatched bases: 6. The CDR3 runs to 13 residues. Looked up from germline, CDR1 is SGHAT and CDR2 is FQNNGV. Template switching, a step in the protocol, added a universal primer site, and cDNA carried unique molecular identifiers. TCRdb re-derived calls from the 5' RACE reads in MiXCR, one entry per CDR3 protein. Of 270,000 or so distinct CDR3 sequences detected, around 8.8% appear once; the ten largest clones hold approximately 3%. These same data were also listed under a study on yellow fever vaccine responses in identical twins.

The sequence was collected from a woman younger than 30 in good health. This chain links TRBV11-2 with TRBJ2-5; 8 nucleotides agree with TRBD1. The specimen sequenced was CD8+ T cells sorted from blood. The chain's CDR3 is CASKTGGRETQYF. CDR3 sequence (DNA): TGTGCCAGCAAAACAGGGGGGCGGGAGACCCAGTACTTC.